Given below is one T cell receptor beta chain in context. The antigen remains unidentified. These data are taken from a study of cytomegalovirus exposure and HLA in healthy donors. V was pared by 3 bases and J by 6 bases, with 17 bases between. Germline assignment: CDR1 SGHTA and CDR2 FQGTGA. This CDR3 region has 15 residues. Study-wide results and caveats: First-cohort TCR clusters tended to co-occur in the 120 or so validation repertoires, a later analysis found. The study put 150 to 200 TCR beta chains on its list as cytomegalovirus-associated.

The repertoire was sequenced with immunoSEQ multiplex PCR; TCRdb's copy has only in-frame clones and lacks some. Among fewer than 120,000 clones listed, roughly nine tenths were seen once. This chain joins TRBV7-3 and TRBJ1-1; D gene ambiguous. Source material: PBMCs. This sequence was found in a woman under 30 in good health and CMV-seronegative. Written as DNA, the CDR3 is TGTGCCAGCAGCTTTGACGCGGGAATAAGGGCTGAAGCTTTCTTT. Protein product: CASSFDAGIRAEAFF.